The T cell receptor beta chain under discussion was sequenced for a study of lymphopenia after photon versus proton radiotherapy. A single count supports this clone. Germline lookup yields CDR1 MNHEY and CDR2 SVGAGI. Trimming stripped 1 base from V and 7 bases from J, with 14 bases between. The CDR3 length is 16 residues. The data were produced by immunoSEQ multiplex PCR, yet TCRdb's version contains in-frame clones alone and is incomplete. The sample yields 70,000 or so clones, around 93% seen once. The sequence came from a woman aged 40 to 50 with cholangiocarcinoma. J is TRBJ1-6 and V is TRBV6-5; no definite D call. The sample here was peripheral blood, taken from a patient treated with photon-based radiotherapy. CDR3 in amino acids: CASSYFLAEGNSPLHF. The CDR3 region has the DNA TGTGCCAGCAGTTACTTCCTTGCGGAGGGCAATTCACCCCTCCACTTT.